A single sample is the source of the 10 T cell receptor beta chains below, sequenced in a study of identical twins. Via MiXCR, TCRdb re-called the 5' RACE reads, giving one row per CDR3 protein. The table has hundreds of thousands of distinct CDR3 sequences, over 20% seen once; the top ten hold 4% to 5.5%. These same records also appear under a second study, on T cells expressing NK-cell markers.

Sequenced material: PBMCs. Receptors were obtained from a woman younger than 30 in good health.

The chain combines TRBV5-1 with TRBJ2-1, with 7 bases lining up with TRBD2. This CDR3 is 14 amino acids long. Germline V gene sequence: CDR1 SGHRS, CDR2 YFSETQ. The J segment lost 6 bases and the V segment lost 7 bases, leaving 10 bases of the junction unmatched. The CDR3 is CASATSGGINEQFF. CDR3 bases: TGCGCCAGCGCAACGTCGGGAGGAATCAATGAGCAGTTCTTC. Complete variable domain (other parts from reference TRBV5-1 and TRBJ2-1): KAGVTQTPRYLIKTRGQQVTLSCSPISGHRSVSWYQQTPGQGLQFLFEYFSETQRNKGNFPGRFSGRQFSNSRSEMNVSTLELGDSALYLCASATSGGINEQFFGPGTRLTVL.

This clonotype was seen only a few times. This chain uses TRBV5-1 with TRBJ2-1; 12 positions agree with TRBD2. Germline V gives CDR1 SGHRS, CDR2 YFSETQ. This CDR3 has 15 residues. V dropped 2 bases and J dropped 10; count of bases not matched to a gene: 7. The CDR3 sequence is CASSFLAGGLGEQFF. Written as DNA, the CDR3 is TGCGCCAGCAGCTTCCTAGCGGGGGGGCTCGGGGAGCAGTTCTTC.

There are a few counts of this clonotype. The chain links TRBV27 to TRBJ1-1; TRBD1 matches at 7 bases. V lost 3 bases to trimming and J lost 4 bases; unmatched junction nucleotides: 11. Germline CDR1 MNHEY, CDR2 SMNVEV (reference sequence). The CDR3 is 16 amino acids. DNA of the CDR3: TGTGCCAGCAGTTTGAGGGAACAGGGGTGGGGCACTGAAGCTTTCTTT. This gives the protein CASSLREQGWGTEAFF.

The V and J genes are TRBV9 and TRBJ2-3, with TRBD2 identical over 9 bases. The CDR3 spans 16 residues. Germline V CDR1 and CDR2: SGDLS, YYNGEE. Losses at the gene ends were 4 bases for V and 2 bases for J; bases not matched to a gene: 8. CDR3 bases: TGTGCCAGCAGCTTCCTAGCGGGGATAGACACAGATACGCAGTATTTT. It yields the protein CASSFLAGIDTDTQYF.

There are a few counts of this clonotype. The chain employs TRBV20-1 and TRBJ1-1; TRBD1 matches at 8 bases. The V and J ends lost 6 bases and 8 bases, in that order; junction bases with no gene match: 14. The CDR3 extends over 14 amino acids. Germline CDR1 reads DFQATT; CDR2 reads SNEGSKA (reference sequence). CDR3 amino acids: CSAPPPRQGTEAFF. CDR3 sequence (DNA): TGCAGTGCCCCACCGCCTCGACAGGGGACGGAAGCTTTCTTT.

In its sample, this clonotype was seen many times. V usage is TRBV3-1 and J usage is TRBJ2-5, with D unresolved. Germline V gene data show CDR1 as LGHDT and CDR2 as YNNKEL (reference sequence). V lost 3 bases and J 5 bases, leaving 16 bases between the germline ends. The CDR3 covers 15 residues. In DNA form, the CDR3 reads TGTGCCAGCAGCCATATCAGCAAACCACTCGAGACCCAGTACTTC. Translated, it gives CASSHISKPLETQYF.

The sample holds a few counts of this clonotype. The rearrangement joins TRBV10-3 to TRBJ1-2; the D is unclear. Germline V CDR1 and CDR2: ENHRY, SYGVKD. The CDR3 runs 13 residues. Deletions cut 4 bases from V and 4 bases from J, with 10 bases between. The CDR3 DNA follows: TGTGCCATCAGTGCGGGCAAATCCTATGGCTACACCTTC. Amino acids: CAISAGKSYGYTF.

The chain carries TRBV7-9 and TRBJ2-5; D tentatively fits TRBD1 or TRBD2 (5 bases each). CDR1 and CDR2 from the germline V gene are SEHNR and FQNEAQ (reference sequence). This CDR3 has 14 amino acids. Deletions cut 9 bases from V and 3 bases from J, with 17 bases between. The CDR3 sequence is CARSRRDLEETQYF. CDR3 DNA: TGTGCCAGAAGCAGAAGGGACCTAGAAGAGACCCAGTACTTC.

In this sample, this clonotype turned up a few times. The genes are TRBV20-1 and TRBJ1-6, with D possibly matching TRBD1 (5 bases). With 0 bases removed from V and 4 bases from J, the gap between germline ends came to 10 bases. The CDR3 consists of 15 residues. Germline CDR1 is DFQATT and CDR2 is SNEGSKA (reference sequence). The CDR3 region has the DNA TGCAGTGCTAGAGATCTTACAGGATATAATTCACCCCTCCACTTT. Its protein is CSARDLTGYNSPLHF.

The V and J genes are TRBV12-3 or TRBV12-4 and TRBJ2-1; TRBD2 is a possible D gene (6 bases). The V end lost 6 bases, the J end lost 6 bases, and 18 bases lay between the germline ends. CDR3 length: 15 residues. This chain's CDR3 is CASSPFTGAANEQFF. The CDR3 nucleotides read TGTGCCAGCAGCCCCTTCACGGGAGCTGCCAATGAGCAGTTCTTC.